What follows is one TCR beta chain and its context. This entry comes from a study of beta chain features in type 1 diabetes. Of the isolated RNA, all was reverse transcribed, and so the sequenced material was expressed TCRB transcripts. The assay was immunoSEQ multiplex PCR, and TCRdb's table has in-frame clones only and misses some. The sample gives 390,000 or so clones, approximately 14% of which show up once; around 0.039% is in the top ten. The V gene's germline CDR1 is MNHEY and CDR2 SVGAGI. The CDR3 is made up of 15 amino acids. V gave up 2 bases and J gave up 2 bases; unmatched junction bases: 6.

Sequenced input: naive CD4+ T cells from blood. The gene calls are TRBV6-5 and TRBJ2-7, with 7 bases matching TRBD1. This sequence originates from a man aged 30-40 years in good health. CDR3: CASSYGAGGAYEQYV. DNA of the CDR3: TGTGCCAGCAGTTACGGGGCAGGGGGAGCCTACGAGCAGTACGTC.